This T cell receptor (beta chain) was found in a study of yellow fever vaccine responses in identical twins. Findings of the study overall: Reported findings indicate that twins' vaccine T cell responses seemed partially convergent, partially personalized.

Concerning this clonotype: Its specificity is unknown.

TCRdb processed the RT-PCR reads anew with MiXCR; each CDR3 protein has one entry. The sample holds 20,000 to 25,000 distinct CDR3 sequences, under 85% seen once. The source was T cells from blood (PBMCs), unsorted or a sorted subset (not recorded which), collected before or after yellow fever vaccination (not recorded which). This clonotype originated in a young woman who received the yellow fever vaccine.

The CDR3 DNA follows: TGTGCCAGCACCCATCGGGAGCGGGGGTTCTTC. Residues: CASTHRERGFF. The chain combines TRBV7-2 with TRBJ2-1; 7 nucleotides agree with TRBD2. Germline values: CDR1 SGHTA, CDR2 FQGNSA. CDR3 length equals 11 residues. The J segment lost 15 bases and the V segment lost 7 bases, leaving 9 bases of the junction unmatched. Based on the CDR3 plus reference TRBV7-2 and TRBJ2-1, the full variable domain is GAGVSQSPSNKVTEKGKDVELRCDPISGHTALYWYRQSLGQGLEFLIYFQGNSAPDKSGLPSDRFSAERTGGSVSTLTIQRTQQEDSAVYLCASTHRERGFFGPGTRLTVL.